A selection of T cell receptor beta chains follows, all from one sample in a study of T cells in Graves' hyperthyroidism and ophthalmopathy. TCRdb re-derived calls from the multiplex PCR reads in MiXCR, one entry per CDR3 protein. The data show approximately 560,000 distinct CDR3 sequences, with around a sixth seen just once and around 7.3% held by the top ten. The sample was blood. The origin of the receptors is a woman aged 30 to 39 with Graves' hyperthyroidism. Both conserved end residues are part of each CDR3. A D gene is named only where the DNA matches it firmly. A clone size is listed for some rows: how often the clone was seen (once, few, many), or a class if it is expanded.

TRBJ1-1,-,many,TRBV4-1,TGCGCCAGCAGCCACGGGGCGAGGGTCACTGAAGCTTTCTTT,CASSHGARVTEAFF
TRBJ1-2,-,many,TRBV28,TGTGCCACTCTCACCTGGGGCTCTAACTATGGCTACACCTTC,CATLTWGSNYGYTF
TRBJ1-5,TRBD1,few,TRBV12-3/TRBV12-4,TGTGCCAGCAGTCCCGACAGGGTGTTGGGTCAGCCCCAGCATTTT,CASSPDRVLGQPQHF
TRBJ1-2,-,-,TRBV7-9,TGTGCCAGCAGCTTACTGGGCGCCTATGGCTACACCTTC,CASSLLGAYGYTF
TRBJ2-1,-,many,TRBV6-2/TRBV6-3,TGTGCCAGCAGTTACGAGACCCCCTACAATGAGCAGTTCTTC,CASSYETPYNEQFF
TRBJ2-3,TRBD2,few,TRBV6-1,TGTGCCAGCAGGGAGGCTGGGGGGGGGGCAGATACGCAGTATTTT,CASREAGGGADTQYF
TRBJ1-2,-,-,TRBV7-8,TGTGCCAGCAGCCATCGGACAGAAAAACATGGCTACACCTTC,CASSHRTEKHGYTF
TRBJ2-7,-,-,TRBV6-2/TRBV6-3,TGTGCCATCAAACTGGACGGGGCCTACGAGCAGTACTTC,CAIKLDGAYEQYF
TRBJ1-1,-,many,TRBV30,TGTGCCTGGAGTGTATCTGTTGGTGCTTTCTTT,CAWSVSVGAFF
TRBJ2-7,TRBD2,many,TRBV20-1,TGCAGTGCTATAGGACTAGCGGGCACCTACTCCTACGAGCAGTACTTC,CSAIGLAGTYSYEQYF
TRBJ2-1,-,few,TRBV2,TGTGCCAGCAGTGAAAAAGAAAGTACCTACAATGAGCAGTTCTTC,CASSEKESTYNEQFF
TRBJ1-1,-,-,TRBV11-2,TGTGCCAGCAGCTACGCGGTATACACTGAAGCTTTCTTT,CASSYAVYTEAFF
TRBJ2-5,-,many,TRBV28,TGTGCCAGCCCTATGGTTGATAAAAGACAGGCCCAAGAGACCCAGTACTTC,CASPMVDKRQAQETQYF
TRBJ2-6,-,few,TRBV7-2,TGTGCCAGCACCGAAGACGTAGTGGCCAACGTCCTGACTTTC,CASTEDVVANVLTF
TRBJ1-2,-,few,TRBV5-6,TGTGCCAGCAGCTTGGGGCAGCGCTTAGGGTATGGCTACACCTTC,CASSLGQRLGYGYTF
TRBJ2-1,TRBD2,-,TRBV10-3,TGTGCCATCAGGGGCGTTAGCGGGAGACCTTACAATGAGCAGTTCTTC,CAIRGVSGRPYNEQFF
TRBJ2-3,-,many,TRBV20-1,TGCAGTGGGGGGAGTACGGGTACAGATACGCAGTATTTT,CSGGSTGTDTQYF
TRBJ1-6,-,-,TRBV5-1,TGCGCCAGCAGCTTGGCAGGCCCGGAGAATTCACCCCTCCACTTT,CASSLAGPENSPLHF
TRBJ2-3,-,few,TRBV5-6,TGTGCCAGCAGCTTGAAGGGTGCGGCAGATACGCAGTATTTT,CASSLKGAADTQYF
TRBJ2-7,TRBD1,few,TRBV20-1,TGCAGTGCTTCCGGGACAGGGGCCTCCTACGAGCAGTACTTC,CSASGTGASYEQYF
TRBJ2-3,-,few,TRBV4-1,TGCGCCAGCAGCCAAGAGTGGGGGAGACTTAGCACAGATACGCAGTATTTT,CASSQEWGRLSTDTQYF
TRBJ2-5,TRBD2,many,TRBV3-1,TGTGCCAGCAGCCAAGCGGGAGGTCTGGGTGAGACCCAGTACTTC,CASSQAGGLGETQYF
TRBJ1-2,-,-,TRBV7-3,TGTGCCAGCAGTTTCTCAGCGGGGGAAGCCTATGGCTACACCTTC,CASSFSAGEAYGYTF
TRBJ2-5,-,few,TRBV24-1,TGTGCCACCAGAAGTTCTGGCCCCCAAGAGACCCAGTACTTC,CATRSSGPQETQYF
TRBJ1-1,TRBD1,many,TRBV30,TGTGCCTGGAGTGTATTTGGACAGGCCCGGGGTGAAGCTTTCTTT,CAWSVFGQARGEAFF
TRBJ1-2,-,many,TRBV7-9,TGTGCCAGCAGTTTTGACTCCCAGGACTATGGCTACACCTTC,CASSFDSQDYGYTF
TRBJ2-7,-,-,TRBV28,TGTGCCAGCAGTTCAACCGGGACTCGGGCCGGCGAGCAGTACTTC,CASSSTGTRAGEQYF
TRBJ2-7,-,-,TRBV5-6,TGTGCCAGCAGCTTCAGGAACCACGAGCAGTACTTC,CASSFRNHEQYF
TRBJ2-1,TRBD2,-,TRBV24-1,TGTGCCACCAGTGATCCCGGCGCTAGCGGGAGCTCCTACAATGAGCAGTTCTTC,CATSDPGASGSSYNEQFF
TRBJ1-2,TRBD1,-,TRBV19,TGTGCCAGTAGTCCCAGGACAGGGGGCCATGGCTACACCTTC,CASSPRTGGHGYTF
TRBJ1-1,-,-,TRBV10-1,TGCGCCAGCAGTAAAACAGGGTGGGGAACTGAAGCTTTCTTT,CASSKTGWGTEAFF
TRBJ2-7,-,-,TRBV27,TGTGCCAGCACCCGGGACCCCAAAGGAGAGCAGTACTTC,CASTRDPKGEQYF
TRBJ2-7,-,many,TRBV6-1,TGTGCCAGCAGTACCGATAGTAGGGCCCCCTCCTACGAGCAGTACTTC,CASSTDSRAPSYEQYF
TRBJ2-1,TRBD2,many,TRBV19,TGTGCCAGTAGTCTTACTGTTCCCGGGACTAGCGGGAGTCTCAATGAGCAGTTCTTC,CASSLTVPGTSGSLNEQFF
TRBJ1-4,-,-,TRBV14,TGTGCCAGCAGCCGACAGCTCCCAAATGAAAAACTGTTTTTT,CASSRQLPNEKLFF
TRBJ1-2,-,many,TRBV2,TGTGCCACTAGGGTAGGGAGGAACTATGGCTACACCTTC,CATRVGRNYGYTF
TRBJ1-1,-,many,TRBV3-1,TGTGCCAGCAGCCAACAGGGGAGGGCGAACACTGAAGCTTTCTTT,CASSQQGRANTEAFF
TRBJ2-4,-,-,TRBV28,TGTGCCAGCAGTTATGGGCGGGACATTCAGTACTTC,CASSYGRDIQYF
TRBJ2-1,TRBD2,few,TRBV29-1,TGCAGCGTTGAAGATCGCGATAGCGGGAGGTATTACAATGAGCAGTTCTTC,CSVEDRDSGRYYNEQFF
TRBJ2-7,-,many,TRBV18,TGTGCCAGCTCGCAAACAAGCGACGAGCAGTACTTC,CASSQTSDEQYF
TRBJ2-7,-,many,TRBV13,TGTGCCAGCAGGCGCCGGGACGGATCCTACGAGCAGTACTTC,CASRRRDGSYEQYF
TRBJ1-2,TRBD1,-,TRBV29-1,TGCAGCGTCCAGGGACAGGGGTACTATGGCTACACCTTC,CSVQGQGYYGYTF
TRBJ2-7,TRBD2,-,TRBV5-4,TGTGCCAGCAGCTGGGAGCGGGATACGTTCGAGCAGTACTTC,CASSWERDTFEQYF
TRBJ1-2,-,many,TRBV6-1,TGTGCCAGCAGTGATTGGACAGAAGGCTACACCTTC,CASSDWTEGYTF
TRBJ2-7,-,few,TRBV4-3,TGCGCCAGCAGCCAAGCCGTCGGGCGAGTCAGATACGAGCAGTACTTC,CASSQAVGRVRYEQYF
TRBJ2-7,TRBD1,-,TRBV18,TGTGCCAGCTCACCACCCAAGACAGGGTTAGCTGCCGAGCAGTACTTC,CASSPPKTGLAAEQYF
TRBJ2-6,-,-,TRBV9,TGTGCCAGCAGCCCAAGGAGGGGGGCGGCTGGGGCCAACGTCCTGACTTTC,CASSPRRGAAGANVLTF
TRBJ2-1,TRBD2,many,TRBV7-8,TGTGCCAGCAGCCCGGGACTAGCGGGCCATGAGCAGTTCTTC,CASSPGLAGHEQFF
TRBJ2-7,TRBD1,many,TRBV7-9,TGTGCCAGCAGCTACAGGGGCCCTGCTGACGAGCAGTACTTC,CASSYRGPADEQYF
TRBJ1-1,TRBD1,many,TRBV5-1,TGCGCCAGCAGCTGGGACAGATCACGAAGGGCTGAAGCTTTCTTT,CASSWDRSRRAEAFF
TRBJ1-2,-,many,TRBV27,TGTGCCAGCAGTTTATCGGGGGCCAACTATGGCTACACCTTC,CASSLSGANYGYTF